These T cell receptor beta chains were read from a single sample in a study of shared clonotypes between healthy human individuals. Some clones are missing from TCRdb's copy, which holds only in-frame ones; the method was immunoSEQ multiplex PCR. The sample records some 2,000,000 clones, 95% being singletons. Specimen: naive CD4+ T cells sorted from blood. These receptors originate from a man aged 18 to 29 in good health. The CDR3 runs from the conserved cysteine through the conserved F or W. The D gene is left open where the match is weak. Clone size is stated in some rows and not others, as once, few, many or a class when expanded.

v_gene	d_gene	j_gene	abundance	CDR3aa	CDR3nt
TRBV2	.	TRBJ1-1	.	CASSPTGKENTEAFF	TGTGCCAGCAGTCCTACAGGGAAGGAGAACACTGAAGCTTTCTTT
TRBV6-5	.	TRBJ1-4	.	CASSQLDGSNEKLFF	TGTGCCAGCAGTCAACTGGACGGCTCTAATGAAAAACTGTTTTTT
TRBV14	.	TRBJ2-7	.	CASSQLDSLHEQYF	TGTGCCAGCAGCCAGCTGGACAGCCTCCACGAGCAGTACTTC
TRBV11-3	TRBD2	TRBJ2-7	once	CASSLQGLGHEQYF	TGTGCCAGCAGCTTACAGGGACTAGGCCACGAGCAGTACTTC
TRBV30	.	TRBJ1-5	.	CAWSPQPNQPQHF	TGTGCCTGGAGTCCCCAACCCAATCAGCCCCAGCATTTT
TRBV4-3	.	TRBJ2-3	.	CASSQDRDTDTQYF	TGCGCCAGCAGCCAAGATAGGGACACAGATACGCAGTATTTT
TRBV2	TRBD1	TRBJ1-1	.	CATPGQGNTEAFF	TGTGCCACTCCGGGACAGGGAAACACTGAAGCTTTCTTT
TRBV2	.	TRBJ2-7	few	CASLSGEGSYEQYF	TGTGCCAGCCTCTCAGGAGAGGGCTCATACGAGCAGTACTTC
TRBV7-9	TRBD2	TRBJ2-7	.	CASSDRTSGTYEQYF	TGTGCCAGCAGCGACCGGACTAGCGGGACCTACGAGCAGTACTTC
TRBV15	.	TRBJ1-1	.	CATSLEARVAEAFF	TGTGCCACCAGCTTGGAGGCCCGGGTTGCTGAAGCTTTCTTT
TRBV30	TRBD2	TRBJ2-7	.	CAWTAGGPSEQYF	TGTGCCTGGACAGCGGGAGGGCCATCCGAGCAGTACTTC
TRBV5-6	.	TRBJ2-3	.	CASSLGGVSTDTQYF	TGTGCCAGCAGCTTAGGCGGGGTTAGCACAGATACGCAGTATTTT
TRBV6-5	.	TRBJ1-5	once	CASSRTGNQPQHF	TGTGCCAGTTCGCGGACGGGCAATCAGCCCCAGCATTTT
TRBV5-1	.	TRBJ1-4	.	CASSSDRSTNEKLFF	TGCGCCAGCAGCTCCGACAGATCAACTAATGAAAAACTGTTTTTT
TRBV11-2	.	TRBJ1-2	.	CASSLVAGYGYTF	TGTGCCAGCAGCTTAGTAGCGGGCTATGGCTACACCTTC
TRBV6-1	TRBD1	TRBJ1-6	.	CASTTGQGYNSPLHF	TGTGCCAGCACCACGGGACAGGGTTATAATTCACCCCTCCACTTT
TRBV6-5	.	TRBJ2-4	.	CASSSTGLAKNIQYF	TGTGCCAGCAGTTCAACAGGACTAGCCAAAAACATTCAGTACTTC
TRBV7-2	TRBD2	TRBJ2-7	.	CASSLGIGGRSYEQYF	TGTGCCAGCAGCTTAGGTATAGGCGGGAGGTCCTACGAGCAGTACTTC
TRBV28	.	TRBJ1-1	.	CASLTAGNTEAFF	TGTGCCAGTCTGACGGCCGGGAACACTGAAGCTTTCTTT
TRBV28	TRBD1	TRBJ2-7	.	CASRNRGFPYEQYF	TGTGCCAGCCGCAACAGGGGTTTCCCATACGAGCAGTACTTC
TRBV11-2	.	TRBJ2-1	.	CASSPSYEQFF	TGTGCCAGCAGCCCTAGCTATGAGCAGTTCTTC
TRBV9	.	TRBJ2-5	once	CASSANSGFQETQYF	TGTGCCAGCAGCGCAAATAGCGGTTTCCAAGAGACCCAGTACTTC
TRBV19	.	TRBJ1-1	.	CASSSGRVEAFF	TGTGCCAGTAGCTCAGGGCGAGTTGAAGCTTTCTTT
TRBV28	.	TRBJ2-5	.	CASLGETQYF	TGTGCCAGCCTCGGTGAGACCCAGTACTTC
TRBV6-6	TRBD1	TRBJ2-7	.	CASSYPRDRDYEQYF	TGTGCCAGCAGTTACCCCCGGGACAGGGACTACGAGCAGTACTTC
TRBV5-6	.	TRBJ2-4	.	CASSLGGASDGNIQYF	TGTGCCAGCAGCTTGGGTGGGGCCAGTGATGGAAACATTCAGTACTTC
TRBV5-1	TRBD2	TRBJ2-2	.	CASSPSGTNTGELFF	TGCGCCAGCAGCCCGAGCGGGACGAACACCGGGGAGCTGTTTTTT
TRBV5-1	.	TRBJ2-5	.	CASSLHSKQETQYF	TGCGCCAGCAGCCTCCACAGCAAACAAGAGACCCAGTACTTC
TRBV4-1	TRBD1	TRBJ1-3	.	CASSQWTGPGNTIYF	TGCGCCAGCAGCCAGTGGACAGGGCCTGGAAACACCATATATTTT
TRBV6-5	TRBD1	TRBJ1-2	.	CASSSKTGRSYGYTF	TGTGCCAGCAGTTCTAAGACAGGGAGGAGCTATGGCTACACCTTC
TRBV28	.	TRBJ1-5	.	CASSFLGGRSNQPQHF	TGTGCCAGCAGTTTTTTGGGGGGAAGGAGCAATCAGCCCCAGCATTTT
TRBV5-1	.	TRBJ2-7	.	CASSLGGGTYEQYF	TGCGCCAGCAGCTTGGGAGGGGGTACCTACGAGCAGTACTTC
TRBV28	.	TRBJ2-3	.	CASSPGPTDTQYF	TGTGCCAGCAGCCCGGGGCCAACAGATACGCAGTATTTT
TRBV9	.	TRBJ1-2	.	CASSVVGGPLEGYTF	TGTGCCAGCAGCGTAGTTGGGGGCCCCTTGGAAGGCTACACCTTC
TRBV5-1	TRBD2	TRBJ2-3	.	CASSLLPVAGGADTQYF	TGCGCCAGCAGCCTACTCCCGGTAGCGGGAGGGGCAGATACGCAGTATTTT
TRBV28	.	TRBJ1-3	.	CASSLKAGLRNTIYF	TGTGCCAGCAGTTTAAAGGCAGGACTTCGAAACACCATATATTTT
TRBV5-1	TRBD1	TRBJ2-7	.	CASSFWTGAAYEQYF	TGCGCCAGCAGCTTCTGGACAGGGGCGGCCTACGAGCAGTACTTC
TRBV4-3	TRBD1	TRBJ1-4	.	CASSQDRGDTNEKLFF	TGCGCCAGCAGCCAGGACAGGGGAGACACTAATGAAAAACTGTTTTTT
TRBV5-1	.	TRBJ2-2	.	CASSLNPGGQNTGELFF	TGCGCCAGCAGCTTGAACCCGGGGGGACAGAACACCGGGGAGCTGTTTTTT
TRBV30	.	TRBJ1-5	once	CAWSVRQGDQPQHF	TGTGCCTGGAGTGTACGCCAGGGTGATCAGCCCCAGCATTTT
TRBV7-2	.	TRBJ1-5	.	CASSLDGRSNQPQHF	TGTGCCAGCAGCTTAGACGGACGGAGCAATCAGCCCCAGCATTTT
TRBV19	.	TRBJ1-5	.	CASRDLRGWEGQPQHF	TGTGCCAGTAGAGATCTAAGGGGGTGGGAGGGTCAGCCCCAGCATTTT